This paragraph reports one T cell receptor (beta chain). Its antigen is currently not known. No qualities accompany the bases; no much larger clone lies one base away. There are 16 amino acids in the CDR3, from cysteine to phenylalanine inclusive. The kept DNA is CDR3 alone, 48 bases in frame from the first base. The junction shows trimming of 0 bases on V and 3 bases on J, and the gene matches do not reach 1 base of it. CDR1 and CDR2 were assigned from the germline V gene as SGHAT and FQNNGV. The cohort was made up of 666 healthy bone marrow donors. Cohort members were all nominally healthy when sampled, although unrecorded immune exposures were likely present. The donor tested CMV seropositive and was one of the 289 seropositive cohort members. A peripheral blood sample was collected from each donor, and TCR beta sequencing was performed on peripheral blood mononuclear cells. The Qiagen DNeasy Blood Extraction Kit was used to extract genomic DNA from the blood cell samples.

The record originates from a study of cytomegalovirus exposure and HLA in healthy donors (TCRdb year 2017). Background for the entire study: An earlier analysis of roughly 570 of the donors reported approximately 260 Gb of sequence data and around 120 million unique TCR beta sequences obtained from around 180 million T cells. An early release covering roughly 600 HLA-typed donors comprised about 320 gigabases of sequencing data and around 85 million unique TCR sequences. The genetic ancestry cluster associated with self-reported Caucasian donors included about 84% of the roughly 380 genotyped donors. The study was designed to test whether signatures of past pathogen exposure could be identified by cataloging public T cell receptors. The study profiled the T cell repertoires of some 610 subjects by immunosequencing and related them to cytomegalovirus serostatus. In addition to the first cohort of approximately 650 subjects, a separate validation cohort of 130 or so different subjects was used. To predict cytomegalovirus infection status, the study brought together high-throughput TCR immunosequencing, statistical association of individual TCRs with disease status, and machine learning. To study patterns of TCR occurrence, a later analysis re-analyzed previously published TCR beta repertoires from more than 550 donors and added high-resolution HLA genotyping. The later analysis used no new phenotypic data to find candidate immune exposures, relying instead on TCR beta sequences and their occurrence across donors. To decide whether each TCR beta V gene segment behaved as functional or pseudogenic, an earlier analysis of 587 of the donors relied on high-throughput TCR beta sequencing. Donor age, sex, ethnicity and CMV serostatus were collected together with the repertoire data. A later genetic analysis took genome-wide SNP genotypes for about 55% of the 666 donors and used that subset as a discovery cohort. Every discovery cohort repertoire had been produced on one sequencing platform. Both class I and class II loci were covered by HLA typing, at four-digit resolution. Typing coverage differed by locus: A, B, C, DRB1 and DQB1 were typed in about 629-630 donors, DQA1 in roughly 510, DPA1 in nearly 610, and DPB1 in 450 to 480. Several DR-DQ haplotypes were treated as single units for association and clustering because of strong linkage in the cohort. Across some 400 genotyped donors of the cohort, an average of about 240,000 unique TCR beta nucleotide sequences per donor were sequenced, and 15% to 20% of those sequences were non-productive. General findings and caveats noted by the study authors: Compared with the 666-donor mean, donors in an Asian-associated ancestry cluster had fewer N-insertions in productive TCRs, according to a later genetic analysis. According to a later analysis, parvovirus B19, influenza, CMV and Epstein-Barr virus appeared linked to several top co-occurrence clusters. A group of highly shared sequence variants was considered likely to be a technical artifact of the sequencing pipeline. A later analysis found that HLA-associated TCR beta chains were more clonally expanded and had lower generation probabilities than equally common non-associated chains. In a later analysis, the rate of TCR association differed among HLA loci, with DRB1 alleles having the most associated TCRs and HLA-C alleles having the fewest. Cytomegalovirus status was reported to be diagnosed by the classifier with high specificity and sensitivity in both the original and validation cohorts. Only TCR beta chains were sequenced in this cohort, and the absence of alpha or paired-chain data limited detectable features. A further reported finding was that TCR beta sequences accurately predicted the HLA-A and HLA-B alleles for most subjects in the first cohort. An association between a missense DCLRE1C variant and V-gene and J-gene trimming of TCR beta chains was found in a later genetic analysis and replicated in an independent cohort. Because HLA typing was missing for some donors at each locus, association tests included only the typed subset. When HLA alleles, especially DR and DQ, strongly co-occurred, TCR associations were difficult to assign to individual alleles. It was suggested by the authors that the approach could potentially be generalized to other disease states and immunological phenotypes. Some IMGT-functional V segments, including TRBV6-2 and TRBV6-3, could not be distinguished by the 87-base-pair reads and were therefore excluded. The study listed 164 TCR beta chains as associated with cytomegalovirus. In a later analysis, most CMV-associated TCR beta chains were found to appear HLA-restricted, with HLA associations seemingly driven largely by CMV exposure. Because counts were too low, roughly 16 rarely observed V segments, including chromosome 9 orphons, were excluded from the earlier analysis of around 640 of the donors. In an earlier analysis of several hundred of the donors, most TCR beta V segments were observed in productive rearrangements about 87% or about 30% of the time, broadly matching IMGT annotations. Most TCR sequences were observed very rarely across donors, whereas some public TCRs were present in many individuals. At a false discovery rate of 0.05, a later analysis linked about 16,000 TCR beta sequences to specific HLA alleles. A few of the identified cytomegalovirus-associated TCR beta chains were confirmed in vitro to be specific for cytomegalovirus antigens. Linkage disequilibrium might explain the correlated functional status among segregating V segments, but an unknown experimental factor could not be ruled out. CMV serostatus was the only immune exposure information available for the cohort. Sequencing depth was assumed to be roughly uniform across donors in the presence/absence analyses, though that assumption may not hold.

Libraries were prepared through the immunoSEQ multiplex PCR assay. For the multiplex PCR, a mixture combining 60 forward primers for TCR Vbeta segments and 13 reverse primers for TCR Jbeta segments was used. The CDR3 region of rearranged TCR beta genes was amplified from genomic DNA by a multiplex PCR assay. The amplified TCR beta libraries were sequenced on the Illumina HiSeq System as 87-base-pair reads. The paper's data handling went like this. Across the 500 to 750 repertoires, a later analysis counted around 80 million unique TCR beta chains, around 10 million of which were shared by at least two donors. Raw reads were error-corrected and collapsed into unique sequences by a nearest-neighbor algorithm in which closely related sequences were merged to remove PCR and sequencing errors. To assign V, D and J gene segments, CDR3 sequences were aligned to IMGT reference sequences. Each retained sequence needed at least a six-nucleotide match to both a V gene segment and a J gene segment. Rearrangements were called productive when the CDR3 lacked stop codons and stayed in frame with V and J; all others were non-productive. Following IMGT convention, CDR3 was defined as the stretch from the second conserved V-encoded cysteine up to the conserved J-encoded phenylalanine. Sequences without an unambiguous match to a single V gene segment were excluded from the earlier analysis of approximately 560 of the donors. In an earlier analysis of 587 of the donors, a V segment was called functional when productive rearrangements were above 56.7%, and segregating when the standard deviation between donors exceeded 5%. A statistical classification framework was developed to diagnose cytomegalovirus status using the catalog of TCR beta chain sequences. A later analysis assigned V and J genes by comparing TCR nucleotide sequences with IMGT/GENE-DB human TR gene sequences. In a later analysis, CDR3 sequences and most-parsimonious VDJ recombination scenarios were assigned using the TCRdist pipeline. In a later analysis, every TCR beta chain was defined by the combination of its CDR3 amino acid sequence and its V-gene family, and reads without a unique V-gene family were dropped. As a way to deal with suspected cross-contamination and a sequencing artifact, a later analysis dropped 450 to 600 nucleotide sequences that were highly shared and had low generation probability. For each public chain, a later analysis derived a clonal expansion index from normalized ranks of inferred template counts within each repertoire. Generation probabilities in a later analysis came from a VDJ recombination model fitted to out-of-frame rearrangements, and those results were checked against IGoR. In a later analysis, TCR-TCR, TCR-HLA and TCR-CMV co-occurrence was scored with hypergeometric tests, and a repertoire-size bias correction was applied to TCR pairs. False discovery rates were estimated in a later analysis by permuting HLA or CMV assignments 20 times. In a later analysis, co-occurring TCRs were grouped using DBSCAN, with TCRdist sequence similarity added in when clustering inside HLA-allele-positive subsets. Co-occurrence clustering excluded repertoires with fewer than 30,000 or more than 120,000 public chains, plus five with anomalous nucleotide sharing. Entries here come from immuneACCESS through TCRdb and include only in-frame sequences with V and J called. Some clones fail to appear in such tables; in the studies checked, an unresolved V gene covers under half of the shortfall, and the cause of the remainder is unknown. V, J and clone size were drawn from that table, and D and trimming were deduced from the DNA. The sample table shows around 140,000 clones, and 82% are seen once. The ten largest clones capture around 9.7% of the sample.

The source of this sequence is a woman aged 55-70 years in good health and CMV-seropositive. The chain was built from TRBV11-2 and TRBJ2-1, with 11 bases matching TRBD2. Material: PBMCs. The CDR3 corresponds to CASSLEGTSGYNEQFF. The DNA sequence reads TGTGCCAGCAGCTTAGAAGGGACTAGCGGCTACAATGAGCAGTTCTTC.